This entry describes one TCR beta chain. This record comes from a study of early T cells in non-severe SARS-CoV-2 infection. At the level of the study: Unsorted whole-blood RNA was sequenced in bulk, leaving chains unpaired.

One entry per CDR3 protein, called by TCRdb with MiXCR from the 5' RACE reads. This sample carries 65,000 to 70,000 distinct CDR3 sequences, about 11% of them seen once, and the ten largest clones take 5.5% to 7%. Trimming shortened V by 0 bases and J by 2 bases, and 17 bases separated the two germline ends. The CDR3 covers 16 residues. The V gene's germline CDR1 is DFQATT and CDR2 SNEGSKA (reference sequence). This TCR came from an adult who was a healthcare worker with PCR-confirmed SARS-CoV-2 infection or an uninfected control (not recorded which). What was sequenced was whole blood. The V and J genes are TRBV20-1 and TRBJ2-7; no clear D. As DNA, the CDR3 is TGCAGTGCTAGAGATTTCCCTGACCGCGTTGCCTACGAGCAGTACTTC. Protein product: CSARDFPDRVAYEQYF.